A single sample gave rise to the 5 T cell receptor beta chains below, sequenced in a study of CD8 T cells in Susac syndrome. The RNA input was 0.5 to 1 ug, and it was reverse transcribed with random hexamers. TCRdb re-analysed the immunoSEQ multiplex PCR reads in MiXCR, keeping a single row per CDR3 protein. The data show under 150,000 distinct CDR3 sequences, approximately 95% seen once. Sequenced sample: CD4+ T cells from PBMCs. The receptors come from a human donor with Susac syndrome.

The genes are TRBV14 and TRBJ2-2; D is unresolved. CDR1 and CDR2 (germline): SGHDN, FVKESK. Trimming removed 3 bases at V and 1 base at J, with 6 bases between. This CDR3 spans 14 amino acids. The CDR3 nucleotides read TGTGCCAGCAGCCACACGGGGAACACCGGGGAGCTGTTTTTT. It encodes CASSHTGNTGELFF.

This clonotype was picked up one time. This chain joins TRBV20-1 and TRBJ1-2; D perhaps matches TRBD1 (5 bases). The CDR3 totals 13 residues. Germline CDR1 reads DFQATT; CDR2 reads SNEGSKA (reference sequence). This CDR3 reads CLPSAGLNYGYTF. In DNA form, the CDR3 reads TGCCTGCCGAGCGCAGGGCTTAACTATGGCTACACCTTC.

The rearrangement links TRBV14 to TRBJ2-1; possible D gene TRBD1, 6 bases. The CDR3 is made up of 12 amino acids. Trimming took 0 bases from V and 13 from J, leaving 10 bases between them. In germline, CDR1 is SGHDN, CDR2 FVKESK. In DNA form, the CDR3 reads TGTGCCAGCAGCCAAGATAGGACAGTACAGTTCTTC. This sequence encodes CASSQDRTVQFF.

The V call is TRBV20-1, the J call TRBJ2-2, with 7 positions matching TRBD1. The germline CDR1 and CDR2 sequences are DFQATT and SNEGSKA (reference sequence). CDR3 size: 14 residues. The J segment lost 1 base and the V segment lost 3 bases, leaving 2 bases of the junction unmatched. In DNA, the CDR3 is TGCAGTGCTAGGGACAGGCTGAACACCGGGGAGCTGTTTTTT. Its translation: CSARDRLNTGELFF.

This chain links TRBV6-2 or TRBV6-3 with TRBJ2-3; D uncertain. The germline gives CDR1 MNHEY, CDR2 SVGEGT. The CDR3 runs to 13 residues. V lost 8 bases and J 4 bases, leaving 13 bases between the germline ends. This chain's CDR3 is CASSWALSDTQYF. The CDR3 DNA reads TGTGCCAGCTCATGGGCCCTGTCAGATACGCAGTATTTT.